These 32 T cell receptor beta chains originate from one sample sequenced in a study of cytomegalovirus exposure and HLA in healthy donors. Amplification used 60 Vbeta primers and 13 Jbeta primers. The protocol was immunoSEQ multiplex PCR, while the TCRdb copy is restricted to in-frame clones and leaves out a portion. The repertoire includes a few hundred thousand clones, about 75% of them detected once, and around 1.8% sits in the top ten. The sample was PBMCs. The receptors were sampled from a man in his late teens or twenties in good health and CMV-seronegative.

The rearrangement joins TRBV2 to TRBJ1-4; 8 bases map to TRBD1. From germline, CDR1 is SNHLY and CDR2 FYNNEI. The junction had 10 bases not matched to a gene; V was cut back by 7 bases and J by 6 bases. The CDR3 has 15 residues. In DNA form, the CDR3 reads TGTGCCAGCATTACAAACAGGGGGTCTTATGAAAAACTGTTTTTT. This translates into CASITNRGSYEKLFF.

This sequence joins TRBV7-2 and TRBJ2-1; D is possibly TRBD1 (6 bases). The ends were cut back, 0 bases at V and 3 bases at J, with 9 bases in the middle. Germline V gives CDR1 SGHTA, CDR2 FQGNSA. The CDR3 contains 15 residues. In DNA form, the CDR3 reads TGTGCCAGCAGCTTAGCAGCACAGGGCTACAATGAGCAGTTCTTC. Protein: CASSLAAQGYNEQFF. Using reference TRBV7-2 and TRBJ2-1 for the parts outside the CDR3, the full variable domain is GAGVSQSPSNKVTEKGKDVELRCDPISGHTALYWYRQSLGQGLEFLIYFQGNSAPDKSGLPSDRFSAERTGGSVSTLTIQRTQQEDSAVYLCASSLAAQGYNEQFFGPGTRLTVL.

The chain joins TRBV30 to TRBJ2-7; D might be TRBD2 (6 bases). This CDR3 is 14 amino acids long. Per the germline V gene, CDR1 is GTSNPN and CDR2 is SVGIG (reference sequence). V was pared by 3 bases and J by 0 bases, with 12 bases between. The CDR3 nucleotides read TGTGCCTGGAGGGGACTTACGAGCTCCTACGAGCAGTACTTC. Amino acid sequence: CAWRGLTSSYEQYF.

V is TRBV9 and J is TRBJ1-2, with D perhaps matching TRBD1 (5 bases). The CDR3 contains 15 residues. CDR1 SGDLS and CDR2 YYNGEE come from the germline V gene. The ends were cut back, 3 bases at V and 1 base at J, with 13 bases in the middle. The CDR3 spells CASSGTLRDNYGYTF. The CDR3 bases are TGTGCCAGCAGCGGCACCCTCAGGGATAACTATGGCTACACCTTC.

V and J are TRBV6-5 and TRBJ2-2, with D perhaps TRBD2 (5 bases). V was pared by 7 bases and J by 8 bases, with 11 bases between. CDR1 MNHEY and CDR2 SVGAGI come from the germline V gene. The CDR3 has 12 amino acids. The CDR3 spells CASNAGWGELFF. The CDR3 DNA sequence: TGTGCCAGCAACGCGGGTTGGGGGGAGCTGTTTTTT.

This clone was observed a few times. The V gene is TRBV6-6, the J gene TRBJ2-7, with 9 positions matching TRBD1. Germline V gene sequence: CDR1 MNHNY, CDR2 SVGAGI (reference sequence). The CDR3 has 15 amino acids. V dropped 6 bases and J dropped 2; count of bases not matched to a gene: 8. CDR3 coding DNA: TGTGCCAGCAGAATAGCACAGGGGGCTACCTACGAGCAGTACTTC. Protein sequence: CASRIAQGATYEQYF.

The chain carries TRBV7-6 and TRBJ1-4, with D unclear. Trimming removed 5 bases at V and 0 bases at J, with 7 bases between. The CDR3 spans 14 residues. Per the germline V gene, CDR1 is SGHVS and CDR2 is FNYEAQ. The CDR3 DNA sequence: TGTGCCAGCAGCCCCGGGACAACTAATGAAAAACTGTTTTTT. Its protein product is CASSPGTTNEKLFF. The entire variable domain, with the rest obtained from reference TRBV7-6 and TRBJ1-4, is as follows: GAGVSQSPRYKVTKRGQDVALRCDPISGHVSLYWYRQALGQGPEFLTYFNYEAQQDKSGLPNDRFSAERPEGSISTLTIQRTEQRDSAMYRCASSPGTTNEKLFFGSGTQLSVL.

V gene TRBV27 combines with J gene TRBJ2-7, with D perhaps TRBD2 (5 bases). The CDR3 has 13 residues. The germline V gene has CDR1 MNHEY and CDR2 SMNVEV (reference sequence). Trimming left V 4 bases short and J 9 bases short, with 16 bases between. CDR3: CASSSSLVSVQYF. CDR3 DNA sequence: TGTGCCAGCAGTTCCTCACTAGTGTCGGTGCAGTACTTC.

The genes are TRBV6-6 and TRBJ1-2; D remains unclear. Between the trimmed V and J ends, which lost 4 bases and 1 base, there was a span of 16 bases. Germline V gene data show CDR1 as MNHNY and CDR2 as SVGAGI (reference sequence). There are 16 residues in the CDR3. The CDR3: CASSSDPLTSNYGYTF. CDR3 nucleotides: TGTGCCAGCAGTTCCGACCCACTAACAAGTAACTATGGCTACACCTTC.

V gene TRBV7-9 combines with J gene TRBJ2-5, with TRBD2 matching over 10 bases. There are 15 residues in the CDR3. Germline V gene sequence: CDR1 SEHNR, CDR2 FQNEAQ (reference sequence). CDR3 sequence reads: CSISLAGGLQETQYF. CDR3 sequence (DNA): TGTTCCATCAGCTTAGCGGGGGGTCTCCAAGAGACCCAGTACTTC.

This sequence joins TRBV28 and TRBJ2-6; D is ambiguous. This CDR3 has 14 residues. Per germline, CDR1 MDHEN and CDR2 SYDVKM. V dropped 10 bases and J dropped 1 base, with 11 bases sitting between them. CDR3 residues: CATQRLSGANVLTF. DNA for the CDR3: TGTGCCACCCAGCGCCTTTCTGGGGCCAACGTCCTGACTTTC.

V is TRBV27 and J is TRBJ2-1; 9 bases align to TRBD1. The CDR3 spans 15 residues. Looked up from germline, CDR1 is MNHEY and CDR2 is SMNVEV (reference sequence). V lost 5 bases to trimming and J lost 7 bases; unmatched junction nucleotides: 9. CDR3 nucleotides: TGTGCCAGCAGTCCAGGACAGGGGATAGGGAATGAGCAGTTCTTC. Amino acid sequence: CASSPGQGIGNEQFF.

The chain joins TRBV7-2 to TRBJ2-5; weak D call: TRBD2 (6 bases). The V gene's germline CDR1 is SGHTA and CDR2 FQGNSA. The germline V and J ends were trimmed by 0 bases and 5 bases, with 16 bases remaining between them. The CDR3 length is 16 residues. CDR3 protein: CASSLAGAGGSETQYF. For the CDR3, the DNA is TGTGCCAGCAGCTTAGCAGGGGCCGGGGGTAGTGAGACCCAGTACTTC.

CDR3 DNA: TGTGCCAGCAGCGCCCGACAGATACAAGAGACCCAGTACTTC. It specifies CASSARQIQETQYF. The chain carries TRBV7-8 and TRBJ2-5; tentative D call: TRBD1 (5 bases). This CDR3 region has 14 residues. Germline CDR1 SGHVS, CDR2 FQNEAQ. Deletions cut 5 bases from V and 2 bases from J, with 12 bases between.

V gene TRBV28 combines with J gene TRBJ1-2, with a weak D call TRBD1 (6 bases). The CDR3 consists of 13 residues. Trimming left V 2 bases short and J 4 bases short, with 8 bases between. From germline, CDR1 is MDHEN and CDR2 SYDVKM. DNA of the CDR3: TGTGCCAGCAGTTTAGGGGGCGTCTATGGCTACACCTTC. It translates to CASSLGGVYGYTF.

This sequence joins TRBV27 and TRBJ2-5, with 10 bases aligning to TRBD2. The V segment lost 4 bases and the J segment 3 bases; nucleotides outside the gene matches: 14. Germline values: CDR1 MNHEY, CDR2 SMNVEV (reference sequence). The CDR3 is 18 residues long. CDR3 loop: CASSSSMGTLAGKETQYF. The DNA of the CDR3 is TGTGCCAGCAGTTCGTCTATGGGGACACTAGCGGGGAAAGAGACCCAGTACTTC.

The chain carries TRBV11-2 and TRBJ2-5; TRBD2 agrees at 11 bases. The CDR3 spans 16 residues. Per germline, CDR1 SGHAT and CDR2 FQNNGV. The J segment lost 3 bases and the V segment lost 4 bases, leaving 7 bases of the junction unmatched. Here the CDR3 reads CASSSGLAGNKETQYF. The CDR3, as DNA: TGTGCCAGCAGCTCCGGACTAGCGGGTAATAAAGAGACCCAGTACTTC.

The chain recombines TRBV2 with TRBJ1-5; no clear D gene. Germline V lookup: CDR1 SNHLY, CDR2 FYNNEI. V lost 1 base, J lost 5 bases, and 12 bases lay in between. The CDR3 has 15 residues. This CDR3 is CASSEDAESHQPQHF. DNA for the CDR3: TGTGCCAGCAGTGAAGATGCGGAGTCCCATCAGCCCCAGCATTTT. The full variable domain, with the rest looked up from reference TRBV2 and TRBJ1-5, is EPEVTQTPSHQVTQMGQEVILRCVPISNHLYFYWYRQILGQKVEFLVSFYNNEISEKSEIFDDQFSVERPDGSNFTLKIRSTKLEDSAMYFCASSEDAESHQPQHFGDGTRLSIL.

The rearrangement links TRBV9 to TRBJ2-3, with a possible D match to TRBD2 (6 bases). V was shortened by 3 bases and J by 4 bases, with 9 bases between the two germline ends. Per germline, CDR1 SGDLS and CDR2 YYNGEE. CDR3 size: 13 residues. The CDR3 is CASSAPGADTQYF. The CDR3 DNA follows: TGTGCCAGCAGCGCGCCGGGAGCAGATACGCAGTATTTT.

The rearrangement uses TRBV29-1 and TRBJ2-1; 8 bases match TRBD1. In germline, CDR1 is SQVTM, CDR2 ANQGSEA. The CDR3 is 14 amino acids. V trimming: 6 bases; J trimming: 0 bases; junction bases outside the gene matches: 4. The CDR3 here is CSVDRENSYNEQFF. For the CDR3, the DNA is TGCAGCGTGGACAGGGAAAACTCCTACAATGAGCAGTTCTTC.

This clone has just one count. This chain connects TRBV14 to TRBJ2-5; the D is unclear. CDR3 length: 12 amino acids. The V gene lost 3 bases and the J gene lost 5 bases, with 7 bases spanning the gap. Germline CDR1 is SGHDN and CDR2 is FVKESK. The CDR3 nucleotides are TGTGCCAGCAGCCATCCCCTCGAGACCCAGTACTTC. Translation: CASSHPLETQYF.

The chain couples TRBV4-2 to TRBJ1-2; D remains ambiguous. This CDR3 has 16 amino acids. V was shortened by 0 bases and J by 0 bases, with 11 bases between the two germline ends. CDR1 is LGHNA, CDR2 YNFKEQ, per germline. This CDR3 reads CASSQDLGSPNYGYTF. CDR3 DNA: TGTGCCAGCAGCCAAGATTTGGGGAGTCCTAACTATGGCTACACCTTC.

V is TRBV2 and J is TRBJ1-6, with 7 bases aligning to TRBD1. The CDR3 length is 18 residues. V lost 2 bases and J lost 9; bases outside the gene matches: 16. Germline assignment: CDR1 SNHLY and CDR2 FYNNEI. The DNA for the CDR3 is TGTGCCAGCAGTGAAACGGACGGAGGGACAGTGGGTTTTTCACCCCTCCACTTT. Translating it yields CASSETDGGTVGFSPLHF.

Remarks on this clone: Compared with germline, one end of the junction differs, possibly owing to a read error. The rearrangement links TRBV7-7 to TRBJ2-7, with 10 bases fitting TRBD2. This CDR3 has 15 residues. Germline values: CDR1 SSHAT, CDR2 FNYEAQ (reference sequence). CDR3 residues: CASSPTSGSSYEQYF. The CDR3 nucleotides read TGTGCTAGCAGCCCGACTAGCGGGTCGTCCTACGAGCAGTACTTC.

The gene calls are TRBV28 and TRBJ1-5; no clear D gene. CDR3 length: 17 residues. The germline V gene has CDR1 MDHEN and CDR2 SYDVKM. The V end was cut by 1 base, the J end by 2 bases, with 15 bases between. CDR3 bases: TGTGCCAGCAGTTTATACCGGCCAGGACTCGGCAATCAGCCCCAGCATTTT. Its protein product is CASSLYRPGLGNQPQHF.

The CDR3, as DNA: TGTGCCAGCAGCTTAGATAGCGGGCGCACAGATACGCAGTATTTT. Its translation: CASSLDSGRTDTQYF. This chain links TRBV7-6 with TRBJ2-3; 7 nucleotides agree with TRBD2. CDR3 length equals 15 residues. Unmatched junction bases numbered 2, after V lost 1 base and J lost 1 base. Germline V gene data show CDR1 as SGHVS and CDR2 as FNYEAQ.

The chain links TRBV5-6 to TRBJ2-7; D unclear. The CDR3 contains 15 residues. Per germline, CDR1 SGHDT and CDR2 YYEEEE. V dropped 4 bases and J dropped 2 bases, with 16 bases sitting between them. Written as DNA, the CDR3 is TGTGCCAGCAGCACGGGTGTGACCGCCGCCTACGAGCAGTACTTC. Translated, it gives CASSTGVTAAYEQYF.

The chain links TRBV5-4 to TRBJ2-1; 8 nucleotides line up with TRBD2. The CDR3 is made up of 17 amino acids. From germline, CDR1 is SGHNT and CDR2 YYREEE (reference sequence). V shed 0 bases and J 1 base; nucleotides not matched to a gene: 6. Here the CDR3 DNA reads TGTGCCAGCAGCTTGGCCAACCGCGGGGGGTCCTACAATGAGCAGTTCTTC. Its translation is CASSLANRGGSYNEQFF.

This chain links TRBV30 with TRBJ1-1; weak D call: TRBD1 (6 bases). Per germline, CDR1 GTSNPN and CDR2 SVGIG (reference sequence). This CDR3 contains 14 residues. V lost 4 bases and J 3 bases, leaving 15 bases between the germline ends. The chain's CDR3 is CAWTPRDKDTEAFF. CDR3 DNA: TGTGCCTGGACACCCCGGGACAAAGACACTGAAGCTTTCTTT.

This chain uses TRBV30 with TRBJ1-1, with 7 bases identical to TRBD1. Germline loops: CDR1 GTSNPN, CDR2 SVGIG (reference sequence). Trimming removed 0 bases from V and 4 bases from J; junction bases left unmatched: 5. CDR3 length: 14 amino acids. This CDR3 is CAWSVRTGGTEAFF. The DNA of the CDR3 is TGTGCCTGGAGTGTCAGGACAGGTGGCACTGAAGCTTTCTTT.

Comments on this clone: Other DNA sequences from this sample encode an identical CDR3 as well. The gene calls are TRBV11-3 and TRBJ1-3; 9 bases fit TRBD1. CDR1 is SGHNT, CDR2 YENEEA, per germline. With 5 bases clipped from V and 4 bases from J, the junction kept 6 bases outside the gene matches. CDR3 size: 15 residues. CDR3 sequence reads: CASSPGQGPGNTIYF. Written as DNA, the CDR3 is TGTGCCAGCAGCCCCGGACAGGGGCCCGGAAACACCATATATTTT.

In its sample, this clone was seen a few times. This CDR3 is also generated by other DNA sequences in the sample. The V and J genes are TRBV5-4 and TRBJ2-7; 11 nucleotides line up with TRBD2. This CDR3 is 15 amino acids long. V lost 4 bases to trimming and J lost 2 bases; unmatched junction nucleotides: 5. Germline CDR1 reads SGHNT; CDR2 reads YYREEE (reference sequence). The DNA for the CDR3 is TGTGCCAGCAGCCCCGGGACTAGCGGAACCTACGAGCAGTACTTC. As protein: CASSPGTSGTYEQYF. The full variable domain, with the rest looked up from reference TRBV5-4 and TRBJ2-7, is ETGVTQSPTHLIKTRGQQVTLRCSSQSGHNTVSWYQQALGQGPQFIFQYYREEENGRGNFPPRFSGLQFPNYSSELNVNALELDDSALYLCASSPGTSGTYEQYFGPGTRLTVT.